The T cell receptor (beta chain) described here comes from a study of OX40 agonist ivuxolimab in advanced cancers. The protocol was immunoSEQ multiplex PCR, while the TCRdb copy is restricted to in-frame clones and leaves out a portion. The sample yields about 52,000 clones, approximately 90% seen once. This CDR3 contains 18 residues. Trimming took off 6 bases at V and 5 bases at J, with 25 bases between the two ends. Germline CDR1 SGHTA, CDR2 FQGTGA. Material: CD4+ or CD8+ T cells sorted from blood, obtained in a trial of the OX40 agonist ivuxolimab. The source is an adult with an advanced solid tumor such as melanoma, head and neck, liver or kidney cancer. J is TRBJ1-4 and V is TRBV7-3; no firm D call. CDR3 sequence: CASSDTQCLLVDNEKLFF. For the CDR3, the DNA is TGTGCCAGCAGTGATACACAGTGTCTCCTAGTCGACAATGAAAAACTGTTTTTT.